The 27 T cell receptor beta chains in this list originate from one sample, sequenced in a study of T cells in women clearing cervical HPV infection. Using immunoSEQ multiplex PCR, the repertoire was profiled, and TCRdb retains in-frame clones only, with some absent. In total, the table holds roughly 22,000 clones. Sequenced: blood buffy coat. The origin of the receptors is a woman between 18 and 70 years old with a cervical HPV16 infection that either progressed to CIN3+ or cleared (not recorded which).

A word on this clone: The junction does not match germline at one end; this may be a read error. The DNA ends 3 residues before the CDR3 does, and the rest of the CDR3 is filled in from the germline J gene. This chain links TRBV7-7 with TRBJ2-3, with 15 bases identical to TRBD2. In germline, CDR1 is SSHAT, CDR2 FNYEAQ (reference sequence). The CDR3 totals 18 residues. The sequenced part of the CDR3 DNA is TGTGCTAGCAGCTTAGGACTAGCGGGAGGGCATACAACCGATACG. This sequence encodes CASSLGLAGGHTTDT. The complete CDR3 sequence is CASSLGLAGGHTTDTQYF. Filled out from reference TRBV7-7 and TRBJ2-3, the complete variable domain reads GAGVSQSPRYKVTKRGQDVTLRCDPISSHATLYWYQQALGQGPEFLTYFNYEAQPDKSGLPSDRFSAERPEGSISTLTIQRTEQRDSAMYRCASSLGLAGGHTTDTQYFGPGTRLTVL.

Here the CDR3 reads CASSEGSSYGYTF. Incomplete CDR3 DNA: TGCGCCAGCAGCGAGGGCAGCTCGTATGGC. This chain uses TRBV5-1 with TRBJ1-2; D gene uncertain. The sequenced fragment ends 3 residues before the CDR3 boundary, so the rest is inferred from the germline J gene. The CDR3 contains 13 residues. V lost 4 bases and J lost 5, with 12 bases in between. CDR1 SGHRS and CDR2 YFSETQ come from the germline V gene.

Worth noting for this clone: The CDR3 end is not reached by the read, which stops 3 residues before it; the germline J gene fills it in. V is TRBV7-9 and J is TRBJ2-1, with 11 bases lining up with TRBD2. The germline CDR1 and CDR2 sequences are SEHNR and FQNEAQ (reference sequence). The V segment lost 3 bases and the J segment 7 bases; nucleotides outside the gene matches: 5. The CDR3 totals 15 residues. The CDR3 is CASSFTSGRGNEQFF. The CDR3 bases that were read are TGTGCCAGCAGCTTTACTAGCGGGAGAGGTAATGAG.

CDR3 DNA (partial): TGCGCCAGCAGCTTGGCCGGACAGGGAGGGGATACG. Translating gives CASSLAGQGGDT. The full-length CDR3 reads as CASSLAGQGGDTQYF. The J gene is TRBJ2-3, the V gene TRBV5-1, with a tentative D call TRBD1 (8 bases). The read halts 3 residues ahead of the CDR3 end, with the missing end drawn from the germline J gene. The CDR3 runs to 15 residues. Between the trimmed V and J ends, which lost 0 bases and 6 bases, there was a span of 14 bases. The germline CDR1 and CDR2 sequences are SGHRS and YFSETQ.

On this clone: The read is 3 residues too short to cover the CDR3 end, so that end is filled in from the germline J gene. This rearrangement joins TRBV5-1 to TRBJ2-7; D gene unclear. The germline V gene encodes CDR1 SGHRS and CDR2 YFSETQ. This CDR3 spans 14 amino acids. The germline V and J ends were trimmed by 0 bases and 2 bases, with 9 bases remaining between them. The CDR3 region is CASSLESETYEQYF. The CDR3 DNA, read in part, is TGCGCCAGCAGCTTGGAAAGCGAGACCTACGAG.

Remarks on this clone: With the read ending 3 residues before the CDR3 end, the germline J gene is used to fill in that end. The V gene is TRBV20-1, the J gene TRBJ1-6; D gene unclear. The CDR3 loop spans 15 amino acids. V was clipped by 6 bases and J by 8 bases, with 20 bases between them. Germline V lookup: CDR1 DFQATT, CDR2 SNEGSKA (reference sequence). The CDR3 protein is CSAKDRVPGDSPLHF. CDR3 DNA (partial): TGCAGTGCCAAAGACCGAGTTCCAGGAGATTCACCC.

About this clone: The read falls 3 residues short of the CDR3 end, and the missing part is taken from the germline J gene. The chain has TRBV14 and TRBJ1-1; TRBD1 might be the D (5 bases). The CDR3 runs to 14 residues. V was shortened by 0 bases and J by 7 bases, with 12 bases between the two germline ends. CDR1 and CDR2 (germline): SGHDN, FVKESK. The sequenced CDR3 bases are TGTGCCAGCAGCCAAGAATCAGGGTTAGGTGAA. Translating gives CASSQESGLGE. The full CDR3 is CASSQESGLGEAFF.

Turning to this clone: Sequencing ends 3 residues short of the CDR3 end; the germline J gene provides the rest. The chain carries TRBV30 and TRBJ1-2; 9 nucleotides match TRBD1. CDR3 length: 13 residues. Trimming removed 3 bases from V and 6 bases from J; junction bases left unmatched: 5. The V gene's germline CDR1 is GTSNPN and CDR2 SVGIG (reference sequence). CDR3 DNA, as far as it was read: TGTGCCTGGAGGCCCGGACAGGGGAATGGC. This encodes CAWRPGQGNG. The CDR3, in full, reads CAWRPGQGNGYTF.

CDR3: CASSLGAGVNEQYF. CDR3 bases read: TGTGCCAGCAGCTTAGGGGCGGGAGTTAACGAG. This sequence joins TRBV7-2 and TRBJ2-7; 7 positions agree with TRBD2. The sequenced fragment ends 3 residues before the CDR3 boundary, so the rest is inferred from the germline J gene. In germline, CDR1 is SGHTA, CDR2 FQGNSA. The CDR3 is made up of 14 amino acids. After removal of 1 base from V and 5 bases from J, the junction contained 5 bases not matched to a gene. The variable domain in full, completed from reference TRBV7-2 and TRBJ2-7, reads GAGVSQSPSNKVTEKGKDVELRCDPISGHTALYWYRQSLGQGLEFLIYFQGNSAPDKSGLPSDRFSAERTGGSVSTLTIQRTQQEDSAVYLCASSLGAGVNEQYFGPGTRLTVT.

The CDR3 loop reads CASSKASGRPYEQYF. CDR3 bases read: TGTGCCAGTAGTAAGGCTAGCGGGAGACCCTACGAG. The rearrangement uses TRBV19 and TRBJ2-7, with 10 bases matching TRBD2. The CDR3 end lies 3 residues beyond the end of the read and is filled in from the germline J gene. Trimming cost V 4 bases and J 2 bases; bases outside gene matches: 5. The germline gives CDR1 LNHDA, CDR2 SQIVND (reference sequence). The CDR3 totals 15 residues.

Turning to this clone: The sequence runs out 3 residues before the end of the CDR3; the remainder is reconstructed from the germline J gene. The chain joins TRBV5-1 to TRBJ1-1; D may be TRBD1 (6 bases). The germline V gene has CDR1 SGHRS and CDR2 YFSETQ. This CDR3 comprises 14 residues. CDR3 DNA, as far as it was read: TGCGCCAGCAGCTTGGGACAGGCTTGGGAGGAA. Its translation: CASSLGQAWEE. The whole CDR3 protein reads CASSLGQAWEEAFF.

As regards this clone: The observed sequence ends 3 residues before the CDR3 terminus, with the missing tail filled in from the germline J gene. The V call is TRBV19, the J call TRBJ2-1; D may be TRBD1 (6 bases). Trimming removed 10 bases from V and 5 bases from J, with 21 bases in between. The CDR3 is made up of 15 amino acids. The germline V gene encodes CDR1 LNHDA and CDR2 SQIVND (reference sequence). CDR3 bases read: TGTGCCACCATGGGGGCAAGGCTTGAGGACAATGAG. As protein: CATMGARLEDNE. The entire CDR3 protein is CATMGARLEDNEQFF.

CDR3 region: CAQSGTANEQFF. The sequenced CDR3 bases are TGTGCCCAGAGCGGGACCGCGAATGAG. The V and J genes are TRBV30 and TRBJ2-1; 7 nucleotides agree with TRBD2. The CDR3 end lies 3 residues beyond the end of the read and is filled in from the germline J gene. The CDR3 is 12 amino acids. Unmatched junction bases numbered 8, after V lost 8 bases and J lost 7 bases. The germline gives CDR1 GTSNPN, CDR2 SVGIG (reference sequence).

In the case of this clone: The read is 3 residues too short to cover the CDR3 end, so that end is filled in from the germline J gene. The chain uses TRBV19 and TRBJ2-3; 10 bases match TRBD2. Germline V gene data show CDR1 as LNHDA and CDR2 as SQIVND (reference sequence). This CDR3 region has 16 residues. The ends lost 4 bases at V and 2 bases at J; junction bases unmatched: 6. Partial CDR3 DNA: TGTGCCAGTAGTAGGAGACTAGCGGGTTACACAGATACG. Translated, it gives CASSRRLAGYTDT. The whole CDR3 region reads CASSRRLAGYTDTQYF.

As to this clone: The CDR3 extends 3 residues past the end of the read, so its final part is completed from the germline J gene. The chain combines TRBV11-2 with TRBJ2-7; 8 bases agree with TRBD1. The CDR3 has 14 residues. J lost 0 bases, V lost 5 bases, and 3 bases had no gene match. Germline V gene lookup returns CDR1 SGHAT and CDR2 FQNNGV. The CDR3 protein is CASSETGDSYEQYF. The covered CDR3 bases are TGTGCCAGCAGCGAGACAGGGGACTCCTACGAG.

CDR3 loop: CASSDGGGRDYGYTF. The sequenced CDR3 bases are TGTGCCAGCAGCGATGGCGGAGGGCGGGACTATGGC. The V and J genes are TRBV14 and TRBJ1-2; no definite D call. The read terminates 3 residues ahead of where the CDR3 ends, so the germline J gene completes it. CDR3 size: 15 residues. Germline V gives CDR1 SGHDN, CDR2 FVKESK. The V end lost 5 bases, the J end lost 3 bases, and 16 bases lay between the germline ends.

For this clone: The read terminates 3 residues before the CDR3 end, so the remaining end is supplied by the germline J gene. The chain is built from TRBV12-3 or TRBV12-4 and TRBJ2-7; D is perhaps TRBD1 (5 bases). There are 12 residues in the CDR3. V was trimmed by 5 bases and J by 6 bases, leaving 11 bases between them. The CDR3: CASSPGSGEQYF. CDR3 bases read: TGTGCCAGCAGTCCAGGGTCGGGCGAG.

As for this clone: The missing CDR3 end, 3 residues past where the read stops, is filled in from the germline J gene. V is TRBV19 and J is TRBJ1-2; D possibly corresponds to TRBD1 (5 bases). The V and J ends lost 6 bases and 4 bases respectively, with 12 bases between them. CDR3 size: 13 residues. CDR1 and CDR2 (germline): LNHDA, SQIVND (reference sequence). The CDR3 region is CASSGGLSYGYTF. CDR3 DNA (partial): TGTGCCAGTAGCGGGGGTTTAAGCTATGGC.

To note about this clone: Sequencing ends 3 residues short of the CDR3 end; the germline J gene provides the rest. This chain uses TRBV19 with TRBJ1-5; D call uncertain. Deletions cut 4 bases from V and 8 bases from J, with 9 bases between. The V gene's germline CDR1 is LNHDA and CDR2 SQIVND (reference sequence). The CDR3 sequence is 12 residues long. The CDR3 sequence is CASSNNQEPQHF. Partial CDR3 DNA: TGTGCCAGTAGTAACAACCAGGAGCCC.

A note on this clone: Sequencing ends 3 residues short of the CDR3 end; the germline J gene provides the rest. The J gene is TRBJ2-1, the V gene TRBV7-9; D call uncertain. In germline, CDR1 is SEHNR, CDR2 FQNEAQ (reference sequence). Trimming removed 5 bases at V and 0 bases at J, with 11 bases between. This CDR3 region has 15 residues. The CDR3 region is CASSPTPSSYNEQFF. CDR3 DNA, as far as it was read: TGTGCCAGCAGCCCGACTCCGAGCTCCTACAATGAG.

The chain's CDR3 is CASSRLSGSSYNEQFF. Partial CDR3 DNA: TGTGCCAGCAGTAGGTTAAGCGGGAGCTCCTACAATGAG. The chain couples TRBV7-6 to TRBJ2-1; TRBD2 aligns across 8 bases. Read data end 3 residues before the CDR3 end; the end is taken from the germline J gene. The germline gives CDR1 SGHVS, CDR2 FNYEAQ. This CDR3 has 16 residues. Trimming removed 6 bases from V and 0 bases from J; junction bases left unmatched: 7.

A note on this clone: The CDR3 end is not reached by the read, which stops 3 residues before it; the germline J gene fills it in. The chain is built from TRBV29-1 and TRBJ2-7; 12 bases line up with TRBD1. The germline V gene encodes CDR1 SQVTM and CDR2 ANQGSEA. The CDR3 totals 13 residues. The trim removed 5 bases at V and 4 bases at J, leaving 3 bases unmatched. Partial CDR3 DNA: TGCAGCGTTCGGGACAGGGGGCTGTACGAG. Amino acid sequence: CSVRDRGLYE. In full, the CDR3 is CSVRDRGLYEQYF.

A remark on this clone: The CDR3 is cut off 3 residues early in the read; its end comes from the germline J gene. This chain connects TRBV19 to TRBJ2-3, with 9 bases matching TRBD1. V lost 9 bases to trimming and J lost 6 bases; unmatched junction nucleotides: 7. CDR1 and CDR2 from the germline V gene are LNHDA and SQIVND (reference sequence). The CDR3 extends over 13 amino acids. Partial CDR3 DNA: TGTGCCAGAGGCGGGACAGGGTCGGATACG. Translated: CARGGTGSDT. The full CDR3 reads CARGGTGSDTQYF.

About this clone: The CDR3 end lies 3 residues beyond the end of the read and is filled in from the germline J gene. The chain uses TRBV7-8 and TRBJ1-2, with D possibly matching TRBD1 (6 bases). Germline V gene data show CDR1 as SGHVS and CDR2 as FQNEAQ. V was pared by 3 bases and J by 2 bases, with 7 bases between. There are 13 residues in the CDR3. The CDR3 bases that were read are TGTGCCAGCAGCTTTCAGGGGAACTATGGC. It is translated as CASSFQGNYG. The CDR3 in its entirety is CASSFQGNYGYTF.

Of note for this clone: With the read ending 3 residues before the CDR3 end, the germline J gene is used to fill in that end. The gene calls are TRBV3-1 (or the pseudogene TRBV3-2) and TRBJ2-7, with D perhaps matching TRBD2 (5 bases). V was shortened by 4 bases and J by 3 bases, with 19 bases between the two germline ends. This CDR3 is built from 16 residues. The V gene's germline CDR1 is LGHDT and CDR2 YNNKEL (reference sequence). CDR3 bases read: TGTGCCAGCAGCCCTTTCGGACTTGTCCCGAACTACGAG. Protein sequence: CASSPFGLVPNYE. The full CDR3 protein reads CASSPFGLVPNYEQYF.

CDR3 bases read: TGTGCCAGCTCACAACCTAGCGGGAGGAACACCGGGGAG. It codes for CASSQPSGRNTGE. The whole CDR3 is CASSQPSGRNTGELFF. This sequence joins TRBV18 and TRBJ2-2; 10 nucleotides line up with TRBD2. The read ends 3 residues early relative to the CDR3; the germline J gene fills the gap. V was clipped by 4 bases and J by 1 base; unmatched bases: 3. Germline lookup yields CDR1 KGHSH and CDR2 LQKENI. The CDR3 totals 16 residues.

Points on this clone: Read data end 3 residues before the CDR3 end; the end is taken from the germline J gene. The chain is built from TRBV18 and TRBJ2-7, with 10 positions matching TRBD2. Germline CDR1 reads KGHSH; CDR2 reads LQKENI. Unmatched junction bases numbered 6, after V lost 5 bases and J lost 5 bases. This CDR3 region has 14 residues. This chain's CDR3 is CASSVGLASHEQYF. The CDR3 DNA, read in part, is TGTGCCAGCTCAGTGGGACTAGCGTCCCACGAG.